This paragraph covers one T cell receptor beta chain sequence. Its antigen is undetermined. The data stem from a study of shared clonotypes between healthy human individuals. Overall study results and limits: Generally, naive subsets (rather than memory subsets) showed larger estimated richness. Incomplete sequencing of sorted subsets was indicated by rarefaction despite large depth.

Genomic DNA (from each subset) was split evenly across several immunoSEQ plates. The assay was immunoSEQ multiplex PCR, and TCRdb's table has in-frame clones only and misses some. The data show about 2.3 million clones, 85% to 95% seen once. The CDR3 length is 13 residues. Germline CDR1 LGHNA, CDR2 YSLEER. V dropped 6 bases and J dropped 3 bases, with 9 bases sitting between them. This receptor was identified in a man aged 18 to 30 in good health. Some clones in this sample may be carry-over from other donors' samples. Sample: naive CD4+ T cells from PBMCs. Subset specified: CD45RA+ positively selected. The gene calls are TRBV4-3 and TRBJ1-5; D possibly corresponds to TRBD1 (6 bases). CDR3: CASSRDINQPQHF. The CDR3 bases are TGCGCCAGCAGTCGGGACATCAATCAGCCCCAGCATTTT.